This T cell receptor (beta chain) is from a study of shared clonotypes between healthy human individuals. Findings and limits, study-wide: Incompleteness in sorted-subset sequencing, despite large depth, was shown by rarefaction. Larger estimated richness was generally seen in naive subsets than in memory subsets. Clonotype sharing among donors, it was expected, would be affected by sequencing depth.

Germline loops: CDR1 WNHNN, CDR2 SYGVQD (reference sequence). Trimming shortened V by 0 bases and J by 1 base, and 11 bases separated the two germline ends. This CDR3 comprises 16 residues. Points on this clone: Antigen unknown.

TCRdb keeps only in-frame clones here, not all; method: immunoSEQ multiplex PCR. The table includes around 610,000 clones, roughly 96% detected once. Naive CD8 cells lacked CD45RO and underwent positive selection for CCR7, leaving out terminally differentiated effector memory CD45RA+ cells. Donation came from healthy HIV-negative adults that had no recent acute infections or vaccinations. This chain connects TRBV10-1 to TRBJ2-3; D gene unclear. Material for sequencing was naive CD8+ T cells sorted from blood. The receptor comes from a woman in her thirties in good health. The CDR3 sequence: CASSESTWSGTDTQYF. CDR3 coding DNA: TGCGCCAGCAGTGAGTCGACATGGTCGGGCACAGATACGCAGTATTTT.